The subject of this entry is one T cell receptor (beta chain). Its antigen is undetermined. The data were taken from a study of high-grade serous ovarian cancer treatment subgroups. Findings of the study overall: TCR relatedness rose with neoantigen level and trended with mutation load. Different patients shared almost no repertoire; same-patient tumors shared about 0.095 to 0.85. Spatial context was lost because tumors were sequenced in bulk. CDR1 and CDR2 were left unanalyzed; analyses focused on CDR3.

Tumor samples were taken before definitive surgery or chemotherapy. Generated by immunoSEQ multiplex PCR, the TCRdb table keeps only in-frame clones and is missing some. The sample includes roughly 29,000 clones, about 81% of them seen just once. The CDR3 spans 16 residues. The germline V gene has CDR1 MNHNS and CDR2 SASEGT. This receptor was taken from a human donor with high-grade serous ovarian cancer. This rearrangement joins TRBV6-1 to TRBJ2-5; the D is unclear. The J call may be mistaken, given a closer DNA end match to TRBJ2-7. The sample comprised tumor tissue. CDR3 protein: CASSEAMPNSGYEQYF. DNA of the CDR3: TGTGCCAGCAGTGAAGCTATGCCAAACTCAGGATACGAGCAGTACTTC.